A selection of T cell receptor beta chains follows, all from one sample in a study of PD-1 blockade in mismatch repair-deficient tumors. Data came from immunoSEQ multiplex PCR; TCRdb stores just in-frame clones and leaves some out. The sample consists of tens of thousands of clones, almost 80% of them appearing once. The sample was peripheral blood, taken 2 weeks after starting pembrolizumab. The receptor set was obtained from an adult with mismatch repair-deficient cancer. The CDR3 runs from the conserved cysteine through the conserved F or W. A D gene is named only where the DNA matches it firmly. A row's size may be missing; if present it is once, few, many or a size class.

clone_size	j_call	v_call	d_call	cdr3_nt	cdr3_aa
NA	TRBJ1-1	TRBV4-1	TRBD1	TGCGCCAGCAGCTCCCCCTCCGGGACAGGGGCGTTTAACACTGAAGCTTTCTTT	CASSSPSGTGAFNTEAFF
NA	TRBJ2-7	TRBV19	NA	TGTGCCAGTAGTAGTCTCGGGGGATACGAGCAGTACTTC	CASSSLGGYEQYF
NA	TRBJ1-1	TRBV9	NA	TGTGCCAGCAGCGCTCGTAGGAACACTGAAGCTTTCTTT	CASSARRNTEAFF
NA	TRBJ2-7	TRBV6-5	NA	TGTGCCAGCAGTTACTCCGGGAGTCAGACCTACGAGCAGTACTTC	CASSYSGSQTYEQYF
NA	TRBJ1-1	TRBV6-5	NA	TGTGCCAGCAGTTACTTCGGGGTTCTAAACACTGAAGCTTTCTTT	CASSYFGVLNTEAFF
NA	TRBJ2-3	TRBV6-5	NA	TGTGCCACCATATCCACCACAGATACGCAGTATTTT	CATISTTDTQYF
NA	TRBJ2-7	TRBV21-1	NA	TGTGCCAGCTTCCCCGGCGGTTACAGCTCCTACGAGCAGTACTTC	CASFPGGYSSYEQYF
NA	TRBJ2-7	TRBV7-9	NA	TGTGCCAGCAGCTGGGTTAGACGCGGATACAGTGGGTCCTACGAGCAGTACTTC	CASSWVRRGYSGSYEQYF
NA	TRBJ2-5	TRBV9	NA	TGTGCCAGCAGCGTGGAACAGGGGGGGCGTGAGACCCAGTACTTC	CASSVEQGGRETQYF
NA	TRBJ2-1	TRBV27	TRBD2	TGTGCCAGCAGCATACTAGCGGGCTCCTACAATGAGCAGTTCTTC	CASSILAGSYNEQFF
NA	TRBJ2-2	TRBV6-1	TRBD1	TGTGCCAGCCGACCCGGGACAGGGGACACCGGGGAGCTGTTTTTT	CASRPGTGDTGELFF
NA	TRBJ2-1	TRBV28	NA	TGTGCCAGCAGTTCCCCCACCAGGGGAAGGAATGAGCAGTTCTTC	CASSSPTRGRNEQFF
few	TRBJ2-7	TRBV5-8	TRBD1	TGTGCCAGCAGCCCGTCGCCCGGGACAGGCAAGAACGAGCAGTACTTC	CASSPSPGTGKNEQYF
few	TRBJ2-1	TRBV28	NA	TGTGCCAGCAGTTCGAAGGTTGGGCAGTTCTTC	CASSSKVGQFF
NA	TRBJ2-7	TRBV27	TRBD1	TGTGCCAGCAGTTTAAGGCAGGGGGCGTGGGAGCAGTACTTC	CASSLRQGAWEQYF
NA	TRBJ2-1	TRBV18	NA	TGTGCCAGCTCACCACGGGAAGAGAGTTACAATGAGCAGTTCTTC	CASSPREESYNEQFF
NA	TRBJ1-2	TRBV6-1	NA	TGTGCCAGCAGTGAAGCCACTGTCTATGGCTACACCTTC	CASSEATVYGYTF
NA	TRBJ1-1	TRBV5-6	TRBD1	TGTGCCAGCAGCCCCAGGGGGACTGAAGCTTTCTTT	CASSPRGTEAFF
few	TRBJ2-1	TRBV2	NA	TGTGCCAGCAGTCCTGGCTTCCAAGGCCTCTACAATGAGCAGTTCTTC	CASSPGFQGLYNEQFF
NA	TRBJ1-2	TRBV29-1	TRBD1	TGCAGCGCCCTCGGGACAGCTAATAACTATGGCTACACCTTC	CSALGTANNYGYTF
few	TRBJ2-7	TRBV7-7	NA	TGTGCTGTCCTGGGATCCCGCGGCGAGCAGTACTTC	CAVLGSRGEQYF
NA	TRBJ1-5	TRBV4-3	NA	TGCGCCAGCAGCGAGAAAACAGGGAGTACGCCCCAGCATTTT	CASSEKTGSTPQHF
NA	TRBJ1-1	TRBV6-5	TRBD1	TGTGCCAGCAGTTTACAGGGGCACACTGAAGCTTTCTTT	CASSLQGHTEAFF
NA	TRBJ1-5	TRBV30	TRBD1	TGTGCCTGGAGTGAGGGGGCTGGTCAGCCCCAGCATTTT	CAWSEGAGQPQHF
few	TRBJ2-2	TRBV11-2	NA	TGTGCCAGCAGCTCCCGGGCTTACACCGGGGAGCTGTTTTTT	CASSSRAYTGELFF
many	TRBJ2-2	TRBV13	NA	TGTGCCAGCAGCTTAGGGCCCCATCAGACCGGGGAGCTGTTTTTT	CASSLGPHQTGELFF
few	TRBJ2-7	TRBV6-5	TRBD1	TGTGCCAGCAGTTACTCCCGGGACAGGGTCTTAGACTTC	CASSYSRDRVLDF
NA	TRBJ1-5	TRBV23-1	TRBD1	TGCGCCAGCAGTCATACAGGGGGCCCATCGGGGATCAATAGCAATCAGCCCCAGCATTTT	CASSHTGGPSGINSNQPQHF
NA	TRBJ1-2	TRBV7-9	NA	TGTGCCAGCAGCTTATCCGGGGTCTATGGCTACACCTTC	CASSLSGVYGYTF
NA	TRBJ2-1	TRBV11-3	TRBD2	TGTGCCAGCAGCCCACGGACTAGCGGGACTACCTCTGGAGAGAATGAGCAGTTCTTC	CASSPRTSGTTSGENEQFF
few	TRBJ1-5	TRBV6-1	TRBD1	TGTGCCAGCAGTAGGGACAGGAGCAATCAGCCCCAGCATTTT	CASSRDRSNQPQHF
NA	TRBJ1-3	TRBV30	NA	TGTGCCTGGAGTGTACGGCGCTCTGGAAACACCATATATTTT	CAWSVRRSGNTIYF
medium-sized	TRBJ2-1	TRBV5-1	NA	TGCGCCAGCAGCTTGGTGGGCGGGCCGTACAATGAGCAGTTCTTC	CASSLVGGPYNEQFF
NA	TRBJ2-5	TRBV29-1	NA	TGCAGCGCTGGGGGGAGGGGGAGCCAAGAGACCCAGTACTTC	CSAGGRGSQETQYF
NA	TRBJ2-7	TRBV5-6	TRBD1	TGTGCCAGCAGCCCCGGCAGGGGGCTGTACGAGCAGTACTTC	CASSPGRGLYEQYF
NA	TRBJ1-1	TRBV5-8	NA	TGTGCCAGCAGCCTAAGGGGGACAAGGAACACTGAAGCTTTCTTT	CASSLRGTRNTEAFF
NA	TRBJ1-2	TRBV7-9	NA	TGTGCCAGCAGCTTAGAGAAGGGGCAGGGGGGCTACACCTTC	CASSLEKGQGGYTF
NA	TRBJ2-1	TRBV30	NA	TGTGCCTGGAACTCCTTGGATGAGCAGTTCTTC	CAWNSLDEQFF
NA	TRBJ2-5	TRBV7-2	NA	TGTGCCAGCAGCTTGTGGACAGTGAGGGGAGAGACCCAGTACTTC	CASSLWTVRGETQYF
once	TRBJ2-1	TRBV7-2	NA	TGTGCCAGCAGCTTTAGTCCACCGGGTGAGCAGTTCTTC	CASSFSPPGEQFF
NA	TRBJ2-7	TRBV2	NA	TGTGCCAGCAGTGAAGGGACAGTCCACGAGCAGTACTTC	CASSEGTVHEQYF
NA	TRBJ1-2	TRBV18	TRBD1	TGTGCCAGCTCACCTGGAGCAGGGGGCCAGAAGAATGGCTACACCTTC	CASSPGAGGQKNGYTF
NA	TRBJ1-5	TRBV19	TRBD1	TGTGCCAGTAGTAGCGGGACAGGGAAACAGCCCCAGCATTTT	CASSSGTGKQPQHF
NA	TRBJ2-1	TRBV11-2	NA	TGTGCCAGCAGCTTAGACAATAGGGAGCAGTTCTTC	CASSLDNREQFF
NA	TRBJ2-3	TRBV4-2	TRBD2	TGTGCCAGCAGCAACGCCCTAGCGGGAGGCACAGATACGCAGTATTTT	CASSNALAGGTDTQYF
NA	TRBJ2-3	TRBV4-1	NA	TGCGCCAGCAGCCAAGATAACGGCTACACAGATACGCAGTATTTT	CASSQDNGYTDTQYF
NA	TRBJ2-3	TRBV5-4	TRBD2	TGTGCCAGCAGCTTTTCTGGTAGCGGGAGTGATACGCAGTATTTT	CASSFSGSGSDTQYF
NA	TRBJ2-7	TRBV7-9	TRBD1	TGTGCCAGCAGCTCCACAGGGGGCCAGTCCTACGAGCAGTACTTC	CASSSTGGQSYEQYF
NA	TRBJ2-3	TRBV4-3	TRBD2	TGCGCCAGCAGCCAAGATGCGTCGGTAGCGGGAGTGCCCGATACGCAGTATTTT	CASSQDASVAGVPDTQYF
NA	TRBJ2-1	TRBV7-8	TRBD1	TGTGCCAGCAGCCTGGGACAGGACAATGAGCAGTTCTTC	CASSLGQDNEQFF